This T cell receptor beta chain comes out of a study of monozygotic twins with inflammatory bowel disease. TCRdb derives one entry per CDR3 protein from the 5' RACE reads, leaving out DNA. The table for this sample gives more than 300,000 distinct CDR3 sequences. Whole blood served as the source of total RNA, and no T cell sorting took place. The CDR3 is made up of 14 amino acids. The germline CDR1 and CDR2 sequences are SGDLS and YYNGEE. This rearrangement joins TRBV9 to TRBJ2-1; TCRdb outputs TRBD1, but without DNA this stays unchecked. This TCR was sampled from a human donor with ulcerative colitis or Crohn's disease, or a healthy co-twin of an affected twin (not recorded which). Source material: blood. The CDR3 loop reads CASSPRTGRNEQFF.